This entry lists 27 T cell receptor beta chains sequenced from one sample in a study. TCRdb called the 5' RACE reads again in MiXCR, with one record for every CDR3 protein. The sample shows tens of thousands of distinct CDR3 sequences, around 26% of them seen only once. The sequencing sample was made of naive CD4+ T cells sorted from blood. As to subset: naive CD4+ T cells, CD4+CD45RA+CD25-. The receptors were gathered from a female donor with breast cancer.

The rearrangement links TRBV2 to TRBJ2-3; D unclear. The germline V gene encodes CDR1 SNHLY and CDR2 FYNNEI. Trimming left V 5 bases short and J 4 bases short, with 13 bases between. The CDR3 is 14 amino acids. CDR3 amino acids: CASSWEKESDTQYF. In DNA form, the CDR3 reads TGTGCCAGCAGTTGGGAAAAGGAGTCAGATACGCAGTATTTT.

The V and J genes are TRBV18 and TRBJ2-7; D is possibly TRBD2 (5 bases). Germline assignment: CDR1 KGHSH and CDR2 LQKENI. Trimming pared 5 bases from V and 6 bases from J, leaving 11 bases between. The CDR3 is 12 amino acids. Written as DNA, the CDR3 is TGTGCCAGCTCAGAGAGGGATTTCGAGCAGTACTTC. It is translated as CASSERDFEQYF. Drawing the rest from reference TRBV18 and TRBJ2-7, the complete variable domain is NAGVMQNPRHLVRRRGQEARLRCSPMKGHSHVYWYRQLPEEGLKFMVYLQKENIIDESGMPKERFSAEFPKEGPSILRIQQVVRGDSAAYFCASSERDFEQYFGPGTRLTVT.

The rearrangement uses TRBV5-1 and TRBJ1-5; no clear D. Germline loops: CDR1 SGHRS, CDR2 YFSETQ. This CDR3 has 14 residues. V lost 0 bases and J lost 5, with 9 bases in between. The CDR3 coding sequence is TGCGCCAGCAGCTTGGATAGGGCGGATCAGCCCCAGCATTTT. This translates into CASSLDRADQPQHF.

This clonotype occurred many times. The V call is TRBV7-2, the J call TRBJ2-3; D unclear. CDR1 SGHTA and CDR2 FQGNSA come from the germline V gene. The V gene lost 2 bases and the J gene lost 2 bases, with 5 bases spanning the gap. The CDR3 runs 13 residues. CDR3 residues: CASSLRITDTQYF. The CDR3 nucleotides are TGTGCCAGCAGCTTACGGATCACAGATACGCAGTATTTT.

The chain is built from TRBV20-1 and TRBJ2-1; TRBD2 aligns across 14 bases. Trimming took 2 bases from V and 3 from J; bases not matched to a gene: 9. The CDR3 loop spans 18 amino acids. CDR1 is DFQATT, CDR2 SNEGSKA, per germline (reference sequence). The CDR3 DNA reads TGCAGTGCTAGAAATTATCCGGGACTAGCGGGAGTCTACAATGAGCAGTTCTTC. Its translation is CSARNYPGLAGVYNEQFF.

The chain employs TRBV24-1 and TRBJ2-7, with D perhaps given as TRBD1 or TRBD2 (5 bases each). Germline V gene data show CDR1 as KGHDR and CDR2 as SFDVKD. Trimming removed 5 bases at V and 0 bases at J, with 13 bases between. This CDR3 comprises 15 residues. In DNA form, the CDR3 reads TGTGCCACCAGTGGCTCCGGGGCAAGCTCCTACGAGCAGTACTTC. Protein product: CATSGSGASSYEQYF.

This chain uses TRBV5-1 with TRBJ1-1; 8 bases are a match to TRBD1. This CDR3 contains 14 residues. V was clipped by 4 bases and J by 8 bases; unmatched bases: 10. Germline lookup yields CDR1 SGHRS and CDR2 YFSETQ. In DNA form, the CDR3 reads TGCGCCAGCAGCCAACCCGGGACAGGTGACGAAGCTTTCTTT. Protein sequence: CASSQPGTGDEAFF.

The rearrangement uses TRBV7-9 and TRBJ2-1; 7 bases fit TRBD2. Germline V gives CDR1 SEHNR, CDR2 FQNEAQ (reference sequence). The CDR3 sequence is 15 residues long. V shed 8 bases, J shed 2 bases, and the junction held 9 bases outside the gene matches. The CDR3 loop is CASLALSGAYNEQFF. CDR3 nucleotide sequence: TGTGCCAGCCTGGCCCTAAGCGGGGCCTACAATGAGCAGTTCTTC.

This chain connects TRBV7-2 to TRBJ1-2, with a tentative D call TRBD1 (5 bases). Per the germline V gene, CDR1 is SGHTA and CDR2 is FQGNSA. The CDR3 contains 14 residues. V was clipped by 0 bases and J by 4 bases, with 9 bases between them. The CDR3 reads CASSLAQGGYGYTF. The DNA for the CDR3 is TGTGCCAGCAGCTTAGCGCAGGGAGGCTATGGCTACACCTTC.

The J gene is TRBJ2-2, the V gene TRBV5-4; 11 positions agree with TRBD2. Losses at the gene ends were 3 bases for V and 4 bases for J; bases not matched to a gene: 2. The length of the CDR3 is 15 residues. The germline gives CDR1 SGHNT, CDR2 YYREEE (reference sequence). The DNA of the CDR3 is TGTGCCAGCAGCTCCGGGACTAGCGGCACCGGGGAGCTGTTTTTT. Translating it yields CASSSGTSGTGELFF.

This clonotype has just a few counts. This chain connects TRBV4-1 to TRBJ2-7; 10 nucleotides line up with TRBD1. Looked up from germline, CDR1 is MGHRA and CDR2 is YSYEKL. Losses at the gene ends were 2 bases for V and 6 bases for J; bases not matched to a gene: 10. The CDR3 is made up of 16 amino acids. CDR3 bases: TGCGCCAGCAGCCAATTGACCCGGGACAGGGGCGGCGAGCAGTACTTC. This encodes CASSQLTRDRGGEQYF.

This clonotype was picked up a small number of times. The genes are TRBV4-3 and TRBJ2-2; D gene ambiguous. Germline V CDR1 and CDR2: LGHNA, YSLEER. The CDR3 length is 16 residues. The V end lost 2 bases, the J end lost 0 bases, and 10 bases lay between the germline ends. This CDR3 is CASSQLHDANTGELFF. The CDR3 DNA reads TGCGCCAGCAGCCAACTCCACGACGCGAACACCGGGGAGCTGTTTTTT.

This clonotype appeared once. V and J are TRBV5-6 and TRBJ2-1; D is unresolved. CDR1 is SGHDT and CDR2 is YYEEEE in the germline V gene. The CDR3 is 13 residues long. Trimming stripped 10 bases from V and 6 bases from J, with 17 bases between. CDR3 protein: CAGSSLFRNEQFF. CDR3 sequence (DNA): TGTGCCGGCTCAAGTTTGTTTCGCAATGAGCAGTTCTTC.

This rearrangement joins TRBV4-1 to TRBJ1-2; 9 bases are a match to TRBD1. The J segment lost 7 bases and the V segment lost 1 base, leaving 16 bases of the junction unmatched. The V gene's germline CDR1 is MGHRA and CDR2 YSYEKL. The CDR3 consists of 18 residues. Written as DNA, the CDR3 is TGCGCCAGCAGCCAAGGGACGGCTGTAACAGGGGGCTTTAGTGGCTACACCTTC. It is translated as CASSQGTAVTGGFSGYTF.

CDR3 sequence reads: CAISDSRGTDTQYF. The CDR3 DNA reads TGTGCCATCAGTGATAGTAGGGGCACAGATACGCAGTATTTT. This chain connects TRBV10-3 to TRBJ2-3, with D unresolved. Germline loops: CDR1 ENHRY, CDR2 SYGVKD. The CDR3 totals 14 residues. V shed 3 bases and J shed 1 base, with 8 bases lying between them.

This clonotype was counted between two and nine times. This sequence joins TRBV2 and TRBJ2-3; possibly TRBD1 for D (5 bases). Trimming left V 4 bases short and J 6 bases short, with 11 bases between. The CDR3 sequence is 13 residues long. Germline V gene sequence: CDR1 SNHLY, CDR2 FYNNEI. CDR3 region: CASSGGMRDTQYF. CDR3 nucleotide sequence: TGTGCCAGCAGTGGGGGCATGAGGGATACGCAGTATTTT.

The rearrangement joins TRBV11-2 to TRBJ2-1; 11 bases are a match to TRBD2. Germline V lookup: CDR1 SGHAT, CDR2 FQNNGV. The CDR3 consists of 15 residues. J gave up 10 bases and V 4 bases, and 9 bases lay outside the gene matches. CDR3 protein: CASSYSSGRTEEQFF. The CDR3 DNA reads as TGTGCCAGCAGCTACTCTAGCGGGAGGACGGAAGAGCAGTTCTTC. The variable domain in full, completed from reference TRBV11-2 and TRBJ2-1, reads EAGVAQSPRYKIIEKRQSVAFWCNPISGHATLYWYQQILGQGPKLLIQFQNNGVVDDSQLPKDRFSAERLKGVDSTLKIQPAKLEDSAVYLCASSYSSGRTEEQFFGPGTRLTVL.

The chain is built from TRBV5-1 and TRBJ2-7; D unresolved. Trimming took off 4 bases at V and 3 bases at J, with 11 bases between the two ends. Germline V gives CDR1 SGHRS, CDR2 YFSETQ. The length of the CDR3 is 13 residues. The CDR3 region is CASSAASNYEQYF. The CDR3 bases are TGCGCCAGCAGCGCGGCTAGTAACTACGAGCAGTACTTC. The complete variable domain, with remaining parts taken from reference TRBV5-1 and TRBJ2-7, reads KAGVTQTPRYLIKTRGQQVTLSCSPISGHRSVSWYQQTPGQGLQFLFEYFSETQRNKGNFPGRFSGRQFSNSRSEMNVSTLELGDSALYLCASSAASNYEQYFGPGTRLTVT.

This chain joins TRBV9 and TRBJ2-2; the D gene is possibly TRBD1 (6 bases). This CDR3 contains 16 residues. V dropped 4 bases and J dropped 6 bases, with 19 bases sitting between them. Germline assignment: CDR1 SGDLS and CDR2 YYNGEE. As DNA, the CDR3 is TGTGCCAGCAGCACACGACAGGAGGCCAGGTCCGGGGAGCTGTTTTTT. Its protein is CASSTRQEARSGELFF.

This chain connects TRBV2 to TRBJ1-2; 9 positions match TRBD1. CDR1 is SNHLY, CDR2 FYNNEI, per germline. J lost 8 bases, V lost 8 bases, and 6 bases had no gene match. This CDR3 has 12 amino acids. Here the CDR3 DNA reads TGTGCCAGCGGACAGGGGACAGGGGGCTACACCTTC. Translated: CASGQGTGGYTF.

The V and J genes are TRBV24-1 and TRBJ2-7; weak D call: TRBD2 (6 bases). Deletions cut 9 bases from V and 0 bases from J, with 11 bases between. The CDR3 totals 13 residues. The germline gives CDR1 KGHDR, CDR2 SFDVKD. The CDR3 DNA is TGTGCCACCGGGGCTAGCGACTCCTACGAGCAGTACTTC. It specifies CATGASDSYEQYF.

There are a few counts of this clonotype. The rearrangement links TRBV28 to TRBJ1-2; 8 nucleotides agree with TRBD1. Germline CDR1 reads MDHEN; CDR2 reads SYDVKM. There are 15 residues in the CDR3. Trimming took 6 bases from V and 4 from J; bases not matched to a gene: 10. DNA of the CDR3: TGTGCCAGCAGCACCGATCCAGGGGGCCCCTATGGCTACACCTTC. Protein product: CASSTDPGGPYGYTF.

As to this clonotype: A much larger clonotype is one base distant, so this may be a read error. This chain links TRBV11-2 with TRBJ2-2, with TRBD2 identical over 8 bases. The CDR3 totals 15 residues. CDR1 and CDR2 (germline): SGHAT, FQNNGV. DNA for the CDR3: TGTGCCGGCAGCTTCAGCGGGAGAAGGTCCGGGGAGCTGTTTTTT. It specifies CAGSFSGRRSGELFF.

The CDR3: CSALGGYEQYF. In nucleotides, the CDR3 is TGCAGTGCTCTCGGGGGCTACGAGCAGTACTTC. The chain uses TRBV20-1 and TRBJ2-7, with a weak D call TRBD2 (6 bases). Per germline, CDR1 DFQATT and CDR2 SNEGSKA (reference sequence). This CDR3 has 11 residues. The germline V and J ends were trimmed by 5 bases and 3 bases, with 8 bases remaining between them.

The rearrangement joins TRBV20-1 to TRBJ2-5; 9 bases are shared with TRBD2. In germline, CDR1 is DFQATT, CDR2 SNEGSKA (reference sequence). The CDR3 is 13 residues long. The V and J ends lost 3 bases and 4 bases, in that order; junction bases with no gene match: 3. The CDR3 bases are TGCAGTGCTAGTAGCGGGGGAGGAGAGACCCAGTACTTC. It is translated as CSASSGGGETQYF.

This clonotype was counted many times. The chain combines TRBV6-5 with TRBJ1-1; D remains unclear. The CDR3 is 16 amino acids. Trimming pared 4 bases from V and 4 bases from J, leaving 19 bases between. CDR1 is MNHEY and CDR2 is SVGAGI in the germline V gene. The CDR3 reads CASSSHLVGGFTEAFF. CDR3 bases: TGTGCCAGCAGTTCCCATCTGGTGGGTGGTTTCACTGAAGCTTTCTTT.

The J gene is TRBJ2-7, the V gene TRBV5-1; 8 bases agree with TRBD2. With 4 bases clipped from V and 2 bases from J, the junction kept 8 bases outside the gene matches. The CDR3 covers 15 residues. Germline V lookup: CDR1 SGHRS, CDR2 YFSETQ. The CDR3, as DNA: TGCGCCAGCAGCGCCGCAGCGGGGGCCGCCTACGAGCAGTACTTC. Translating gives CASSAAAGAAYEQYF.